This T cell receptor (beta chain) was found in a study of T-cell reconstitution after alpha-beta-depleted transplantation in children. Study observations and caveats: The main origin of T-cell counts and diversity one year after transplant was newly produced T cells. Some patients showed high day-60 TCRbeta diversity, which derived from surviving recipient T cells and thymic progenitors.

The library targeted TCRbeta and was prepared with unique molecular identifiers. TCRdb ran MiXCR on the PCR reads and lists one entry per CDR3 protein. The table lists fewer than 450,000 distinct CDR3 sequences, under 20% of them singletons. A few counts support this clonotype. Antigen specificity is unknown. Germline V gene sequence: CDR1 LGHNA, CDR2 YNFKEQ. The ends were cut back, 1 base at V and 1 base at J, with 10 bases in the middle. The CDR3 covers 15 residues. The chain recombines TRBV4-2 with TRBJ2-5; D call uncertain. The receptor was derived from a male patient aged 2 to 9 who had a stem cell transplant for acute lymphoblastic leukemia, so the T cells may come from the graft donor. Source: PBMCs, mostly from graft donor cells, taken 360 days after TCRalphabeta/CD19-depleted stem cell transplant. CDR3 nucleotides: TGTGCCAGCAGCCAAGGCGCCGGGCTCCAAGAGACCCAGTACTTC. Translating it yields CASSQGAGLQETQYF.